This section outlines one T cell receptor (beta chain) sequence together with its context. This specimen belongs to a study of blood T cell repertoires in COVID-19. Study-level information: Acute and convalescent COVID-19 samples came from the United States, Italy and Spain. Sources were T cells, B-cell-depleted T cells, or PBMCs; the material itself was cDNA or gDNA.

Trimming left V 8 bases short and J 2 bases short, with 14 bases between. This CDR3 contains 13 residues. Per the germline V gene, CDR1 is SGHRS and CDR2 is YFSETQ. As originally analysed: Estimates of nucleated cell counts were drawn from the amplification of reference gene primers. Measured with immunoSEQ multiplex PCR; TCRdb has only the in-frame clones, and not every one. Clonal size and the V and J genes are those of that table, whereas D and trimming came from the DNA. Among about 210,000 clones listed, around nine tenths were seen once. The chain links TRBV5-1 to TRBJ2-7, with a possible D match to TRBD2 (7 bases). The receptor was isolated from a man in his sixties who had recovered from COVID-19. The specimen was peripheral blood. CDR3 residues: CASMGGAPYEQYF. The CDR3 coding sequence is TGCGCCAGTATGGGGGGGGCCCCCTACGAGCAGTACTTC.